One sample yielded the 11 T cell receptor beta chains listed below, sequenced in a study of regulatory T cells in long-lasting Graves disease. With iRepertoire HTBI primers and Arm-PCR of CDR3 regions, TCR beta libraries were built. TCRdb passed the multiplex PCR reads through MiXCR, listing each CDR3 protein once. The sample lists almost 450,000 distinct CDR3 sequences, about 15% seen once, with about 11% in the top ten. Time point given: newly diagnosed GD, antithyroid drugs for less than 3 months. Extracted PBMC RNA gave rise to the TCR library. The same specimen was also included in a second study, on T cells in Graves' hyperthyroidism and ophthalmopathy.

This sample comprised peripheral blood mononuclear cells (PBMCs), obtained at new diagnosis, from a patient treated with antithyroid drugs. Source of these receptors: a woman under 40 with Graves disease.

Only a few counts were recorded for this clonotype. The rearrangement joins TRBV5-1 to TRBJ2-2; 10 bases are a match to TRBD1. The V segment lost 4 bases and the J segment 5 bases; nucleotides outside the gene matches: 17. The CDR3 consists of 19 residues. Germline values: CDR1 SGHRS, CDR2 YFSETQ. CDR3 sequence: CASSQETGGVKLVTGELFF. CDR3 coding DNA: TGCGCCAGCAGCCAAGAGACAGGGGGCGTAAAGTTAGTTACCGGGGAGCTGTTTTTT.

This clonotype was counted between two and nine times. The chain links TRBV7-8 to TRBJ2-1, with TRBD1 as a possible D gene (6 bases). Per the germline V gene, CDR1 is SGHVS and CDR2 is FQNEAQ. The CDR3 spans 13 residues. The V end was cut by 3 bases, the J end by 6 bases, with 9 bases between. CDR3 coding DNA: TGTGCCAGCAGCTTCGGGACACTCAATGAGCAGTTCTTC. Translated, it gives CASSFGTLNEQFF. The full variable domain, rest sourced from reference TRBV7-8 and TRBJ2-1, is GAGVSQSPRYKVAKRGQDVALRCDPISGHVSLFWYQQALGQGPEFLTYFQNEAQLDKSGLPSDRFFAERPEGSVSTLKIQRTQQEDSAVYLCASSFGTLNEQFFGPGTRLTVL.

This rearrangement joins TRBV11-2 to TRBJ2-5; D may be TRBD1 (6 bases). CDR3 length: 15 residues. Germline loops: CDR1 SGHAT, CDR2 FQNNGV. Between the trimmed V and J ends, which lost 1 base and 5 bases, there was a span of 14 bases. The CDR3 here is CASSLGPSTGETQYF. For the CDR3, the DNA is TGTGCCAGCAGCTTAGGACCCTCTACAGGGGAGACCCAGTACTTC.

There are a few counts of this clonotype. A read error may explain this, as a much larger clone is one base away. The gene calls are TRBV5-1 and TRBJ2-7; 10 nucleotides align to TRBD2. The CDR3 consists of 17 residues. Per the germline V gene, CDR1 is SGHRS and CDR2 is YFSETQ. The CDR3 sequence: CASSFVSSGSPYYGQYF. The CDR3 region has the DNA TGCGCCAGCAGCTTCGTTTCTAGCGGGAGCCCTTACTACGGGCAGTACTTC.

In its sample, this clonotype was seen many times. The J gene is TRBJ2-3, the V gene TRBV5-1, with D possibly called TRBD1 or TRBD2 (6 bases each). V was cut by 4 bases and J by 1 base, with 10 bases left in between. The CDR3 is 14 amino acids. Germline CDR1 and CDR2: SGHRS and YFSETQ. CDR3: CASSAGHGTDTQYF. The DNA for the CDR3 is TGCGCCAGCAGCGCGGGACACGGCACAGATACGCAGTATTTT.

In the case of this clonotype: One base away lies a much larger clone, so this may be a sequencing read error. The rearrangement uses TRBV13 and TRBJ2-7; 9 bases match TRBD1. CDR1 and CDR2 from the germline V gene are PRHDT and FYEKMQ (reference sequence). The CDR3 has 16 residues. This CDR3 reads CASSPTEGQGPYELYF. The DNA for the CDR3 is TGTGCCAGCAGCCCGACCGAGGGACAGGGCCCCTACGAGCTGTACTTC.

This clonotype was observed a handful of times. The chain has TRBV24-1 and TRBJ2-7; the match to TRBD1 covers 7 bases. This CDR3 is built from 13 residues. J gave up 3 bases and V 7 bases, and 5 bases lay outside the gene matches. CDR1 and CDR2 (germline): KGHDR, SFDVKD. CDR3: CATRAGTDYEQYF. The CDR3 DNA follows: TGTGCCACCAGAGCCGGGACAGACTACGAGCAGTACTTC.

This clonotype showed up just a few times. V is TRBV28 and J is TRBJ2-7; TRBD2 might be the D (6 bases). The CDR3 is made up of 13 amino acids. Trimming removed 1 base at V and 4 bases at J, with 8 bases between. Germline loops: CDR1 MDHEN, CDR2 SYDVKM. The CDR3 DNA sequence: TGTGCCAGCAGTTTATCGGGGAGGTACGAGCAGTACTTC. Amino acid sequence: CASSLSGRYEQYF.

This clonotype was picked up many times. The rearrangement uses TRBV28 and TRBJ2-3; a possible D gene is TRBD1 (5 bases). The V gene's germline CDR1 is MDHEN and CDR2 SYDVKM. The CDR3 spans 13 residues. In DNA, the CDR3 is TGTGCTTTGACAGCCATCCACACAGATACGCAGTATTTT. Amino acid sequence: CALTAIHTDTQYF.

CDR3 sequence: CASLRDRGLNEQFF. DNA for the CDR3: TGTGCCAGCCTACGGGACAGGGGGCTCAATGAGCAGTTCTTC. The chain links TRBV12-3 or TRBV12-4 to TRBJ2-1, with 12 bases matching TRBD1. V lost 8 bases and J lost 6; bases outside the gene matches: 5. This CDR3 is built from 14 residues.

This clonotype was observed once. V usage is TRBV7-9 and J usage is TRBJ2-7; D not resolved. Germline-derived CDR1 and CDR2 are SEHNR and FQNEAQ (reference sequence). V was shortened by 1 base and J by 3 bases, with 10 bases between the two germline ends. The CDR3 is made up of 14 amino acids. Written as DNA, the CDR3 is TGTGCCAGCAGCTTAGATGCGGCTCGCTACGAGCAGTACTTC. This translates into CASSLDAARYEQYF.